The 23 T cell receptor beta chains in this list originate from one sample, sequenced in a study of cytotoxic CD8 clonotypes in ibrutinib-treated CLL. Clones were sequenced by immunoSEQ multiplex PCR, and TCRdb holds only the in-frame ones, with some missing. The data show 140,000 to 150,000 clones, roughly 76% seen once. The source was PBMCs, collected after 24 months of ibrutinib treatment. Receptors originate from a human donor with chronic lymphocytic leukemia.

This clone was counted at least ten times. The chain recombines TRBV7-2 with TRBJ1-6; D remains unclear. V lost 2 bases and J 8 bases, leaving 10 bases between the germline ends. The CDR3 spans 14 residues. Germline-derived CDR1 and CDR2 are SGHTA and FQGNSA. In nucleotides, the CDR3 is TGTGCCAGCAGCTTACGAGGGCTGGATTCACCCCTCCACTTT. It is translated as CASSLRGLDSPLHF.

The rearrangement links TRBV7-8 to TRBJ2-7; 13 bases map to TRBD2. Trimming took 4 bases from V and 9 from J; bases not matched to a gene: 12. The germline V gene has CDR1 SGHVS and CDR2 FQNEAQ. CDR3 length: 16 amino acids. CDR3 sequence: CASSSTGTSGAVGQYF. DNA for the CDR3: TGTGCCAGCAGCTCTACCGGGACTAGCGGGGCCGTAGGGCAGTACTTC.

The chain is built from TRBV7-3 and TRBJ1-2, with D maybe TRBD1 (6 bases). Germline loops: CDR1 SGHTA, CDR2 FQGTGA. CDR3 length equals 13 residues. V lost 6 bases and J 5 bases, leaving 13 bases between the germline ends. The CDR3 loop is CASRGGSLYGYTF. DNA for the CDR3: TGTGCCAGCAGGGGGGGCTCTTTGTATGGCTACACCTTC.

The chain carries TRBV18 and TRBJ2-6; D might be TRBD1 or TRBD2, each matching 5 bases. V was cut by 3 bases and J by 4 bases, with 7 bases left in between. CDR3 length: 14 amino acids. Germline V gene sequence: CDR1 KGHSH, CDR2 LQKENI. The CDR3 protein is CASSPGVGANVLTF. For the CDR3, the DNA is TGTGCCAGCTCACCGGGGGTGGGGGCCAACGTCCTGACTTTC.

This clone was counted only a few times. The chain carries TRBV28 and TRBJ1-2, with TRBD1 matching 9 bases. V was clipped by 11 bases and J by 8 bases; unmatched bases: 12. This CDR3 contains 13 residues. In germline, CDR1 is MDHEN, CDR2 SYDVKM. CDR3 sequence reads: CALAGTGLRGYTF. The CDR3 region has the DNA TGTGCCCTAGCCGGGACAGGGTTGAGGGGCTACACCTTC.

The chain carries TRBV27 and TRBJ1-5; no clear D gene. Germline-derived CDR1 and CDR2 are MNHEY and SMNVEV (reference sequence). CDR3 size: 13 residues. V dropped 3 bases and J dropped 8 bases, with 11 bases sitting between them. CDR3: CASSFVSAEPQHF. The DNA of the CDR3 is TGTGCCAGCAGTTTTGTGAGTGCGGAGCCCCAGCATTTT.

This clone was found once. The genes are TRBV27 and TRBJ2-1, with 7 positions matching TRBD2. V shed 6 bases, J shed 5 bases, and the junction held 7 bases outside the gene matches. This CDR3 is built from 14 residues. Looked up from germline, CDR1 is MNHEY and CDR2 is SMNVEV (reference sequence). The CDR3 coding sequence is TGTGCCAGCAGACGCAGCGGGGTTCACAATGAGCAGTTCTTC. Encoded protein: CASRRSGVHNEQFF.

The V call is TRBV6-1, the J call TRBJ1-1; no definite D call. The V gene lost 6 bases and the J gene lost 1 base, with 12 bases spanning the gap. The length of the CDR3 is 14 residues. The germline CDR1 and CDR2 sequences are MNHNS and SASEGT. The CDR3 is CASSHAETNTEAFF. The CDR3 DNA reads as TGTGCCAGCAGCCACGCGGAAACGAACACTGAAGCTTTCTTT.

The chain links TRBV6-5 to TRBJ1-3; D remains ambiguous. The V end lost 0 bases, the J end lost 0 bases, and 6 bases lay between the germline ends. The CDR3 spans 15 residues. The germline CDR1 and CDR2 sequences are MNHEY and SVGAGI. The CDR3 loop reads CASSYSKTSGNTIYF. Here the CDR3 DNA reads TGTGCCAGCAGTTACTCGAAGACCTCTGGAAACACCATATATTTT.

This sequence joins TRBV5-1 and TRBJ2-1; 9 positions match TRBD2. Germline trimming cut 1 base from V and 1 base from J; bases unmatched to any gene: 6. CDR1 and CDR2 from the germline V gene are SGHRS and YFSETQ. This CDR3 comprises 17 residues. CDR3 amino acids: CASSLYASGTSYNEQFF. The CDR3 DNA is TGCGCCAGCAGCTTGTATGCTAGCGGGACTTCCTACAATGAGCAGTTCTTC. The full variable domain, in which reference TRBV5-1 and TRBJ2-1 provide the parts outside the CDR3, is KAGVTQTPRYLIKTRGQQVTLSCSPISGHRSVSWYQQTPGQGLQFLFEYFSETQRNKGNFPGRFSGRQFSNSRSEMNVSTLELGDSALYLCASSLYASGTSYNEQFFGPGTRLTVL.

The chain links TRBV5-1 to TRBJ1-1, with TRBD1 matching over 9 bases. The CDR3 loop spans 14 amino acids. Per germline, CDR1 SGHRS and CDR2 YFSETQ. With V trimmed by 0 bases and J by 3 bases, 0 bases remained unmatched. The CDR3 spells CASSLGTGDTEAFF. In DNA form, the CDR3 reads TGCGCCAGCAGCTTGGGGACAGGGGACACTGAAGCTTTCTTT. The variable domain in full, completed from reference TRBV5-1 and TRBJ1-1, reads KAGVTQTPRYLIKTRGQQVTLSCSPISGHRSVSWYQQTPGQGLQFLFEYFSETQRNKGNFPGRFSGRQFSNSRSEMNVSTLELGDSALYLCASSLGTGDTEAFFGQGTRLTVV.

On this clone itself: An end of the junction differs from the germline gene, which may be a read error. The chain carries TRBV10-3 and TRBJ2-7; 7 positions match TRBD1. CDR1 is ENHRY, CDR2 SYGVKD, per germline. CDR3 length equals 11 residues. The CDR3 is CAISDGTALGF. DNA of the CDR3: TGTGCCATCAGTGATGGGACAGCCCTCGGCTTC.

This clone was counted at least ten times. This chain uses TRBV6-5 with TRBJ1-1; D perhaps matches TRBD1 (6 bases). The CDR3 loop spans 14 amino acids. Germline CDR1 is MNHEY and CDR2 is SVGAGI. V lost 6 bases, J lost 11 bases, and 22 bases lay in between. In DNA form, the CDR3 reads TGTGCCAGCAGCCAGCGGGGGCAGGGCGGTGGGGCTTTCTTT. Translation gives CASSQRGQGGGAFF.

This sequence joins TRBV7-9 and TRBJ2-1; D is perhaps TRBD1 or TRBD2 (5 bases each). The germline CDR1 and CDR2 sequences are SEHNR and FQNEAQ (reference sequence). The CDR3 loop spans 15 amino acids. V shed 7 bases and J shed 0 bases, with 13 bases lying between them. The CDR3 sequence is CASTPGASSYNEQFF. The DNA of the CDR3 is TGTGCCAGCACCCCCGGGGCCAGCTCCTACAATGAGCAGTTCTTC.

This clone has only a few counts. The V and J genes are TRBV6-5 and TRBJ2-2; D is undetermined. The CDR3 has 16 residues. Germline CDR1 MNHEY, CDR2 SVGAGI. V was shortened by 3 bases and J by 8 bases, with 19 bases between the two germline ends. CDR3 in amino acids: CASSYEWQPWVGELFF. Written as DNA, the CDR3 is TGTGCCAGCAGTTATGAGTGGCAGCCCTGGGTGGGGGAGCTGTTTTTT.

The chain uses TRBV10-3 and TRBJ1-1; D possibly corresponds to TRBD1 (6 bases). This CDR3 contains 17 residues. CDR1 is ENHRY, CDR2 SYGVKD, per germline. V was pared by 2 bases and J by 6 bases, with 22 bases between. CDR3 protein: CAISEPDRKGGVAEAFF. CDR3 nucleotides: TGTGCCATCAGTGAGCCGGACCGTAAGGGGGGGGTTGCTGAAGCTTTCTTT.

This clone was seen only once. This chain joins TRBV6-6 and TRBJ2-3; D tentatively fits TRBD1 or TRBD2 (5 bases each). The CDR3 totals 14 residues. V gave up 2 bases and J gave up 2 bases, with 8 bases separating them. From germline, CDR1 is MNHNY and CDR2 SVGAGI (reference sequence). The CDR3 region has the DNA TGTGCCAGCAGTTACCTGGGGGACACAGATACGCAGTATTTT. Its protein product is CASSYLGDTDTQYF.

V and J are TRBV7-9 and TRBJ2-3, with TRBD2 identical over 12 bases. Germline-derived CDR1 and CDR2 are SEHNR and FQNEAQ (reference sequence). The CDR3 extends over 16 amino acids. The V gene end was trimmed by 6 bases and the J gene end by 4 bases; junction bases not matched to a gene: 8. Here the CDR3 DNA reads TGTGCCAGCAGGCAAGGACTAGCGGGACGGGCAGATACGCAGTATTTT. Amino acid sequence: CASRQGLAGRADTQYF. The variable domain in full, completed from reference TRBV7-9 and TRBJ2-3, reads DTGVSQNPRHKITKRGQNVTFRCDPISEHNRLYWYRQTLGQGPEFLTYFQNEAQLEKSRLLSDRFSAERPKGSFSTLEIQRTEQGDSAMYLCASRQGLAGRADTQYFGPGTRLTVL.

This chain links TRBV2 with TRBJ1-2, with TRBD1 matching over 7 bases. V lost 1 base and J lost 5; bases outside the gene matches: 4. This CDR3 region has 14 residues. The germline gives CDR1 SNHLY, CDR2 FYNNEI. The CDR3: CASSEEGALYGYTF. CDR3 DNA: TGTGCCAGCAGTGAAGAGGGGGCCCTTTATGGCTACACCTTC.

The chain recombines TRBV27 with TRBJ2-1; no firm D call. Trimming left V 5 bases short and J 5 bases short, with 10 bases between. The length of the CDR3 is 13 residues. Germline lookup yields CDR1 MNHEY and CDR2 SMNVEV (reference sequence). The CDR3 sequence is CASSATRHNEQFF. CDR3 bases: TGTGCCAGCAGTGCTACCCGACACAATGAGCAGTTCTTC.

Of note for this clone: This likely reflects a read error, since a far larger clone is one base away. This chain joins TRBV28 and TRBJ1-5; weak D call: TRBD1 (6 bases). CDR1 and CDR2 (germline): MDHEN, SYDVKM. Trimming removed 6 bases at V and 2 bases at J, with 11 bases between. This CDR3 contains 14 residues. The CDR3 spells CASRQGGGNQPQHF. In DNA, the CDR3 is TGTGCCAGCAGACAAGGGGGGGGCAATCAGCCCCAGCATTTT.

This chain uses TRBV27 with TRBJ1-2, with 7 bases aligning to TRBD1. CDR1 is MNHEY, CDR2 SMNVEV, per germline (reference sequence). This CDR3 comprises 14 residues. Trimming cost V 6 bases and J 4 bases; bases outside gene matches: 8. CDR3 residues: CASRPGQTTYGYTF. The CDR3 DNA sequence: TGTGCCAGCAGACCGGGACAGACAACCTATGGCTACACCTTC.

This clone was recorded only once. V is TRBV27 and J is TRBJ1-4; possibly TRBD1 for D (5 bases). CDR3 length equals 14 residues. V lost 2 bases and J lost 7, with 11 bases in between. Germline V lookup: CDR1 MNHEY, CDR2 SMNVEV (reference sequence). CDR3 DNA sequence: TGTGCCAGCAGTTTAGGGCAGGGCAGTGAAAAACTGTTTTTT. Translation gives CASSLGQGSEKLFF.